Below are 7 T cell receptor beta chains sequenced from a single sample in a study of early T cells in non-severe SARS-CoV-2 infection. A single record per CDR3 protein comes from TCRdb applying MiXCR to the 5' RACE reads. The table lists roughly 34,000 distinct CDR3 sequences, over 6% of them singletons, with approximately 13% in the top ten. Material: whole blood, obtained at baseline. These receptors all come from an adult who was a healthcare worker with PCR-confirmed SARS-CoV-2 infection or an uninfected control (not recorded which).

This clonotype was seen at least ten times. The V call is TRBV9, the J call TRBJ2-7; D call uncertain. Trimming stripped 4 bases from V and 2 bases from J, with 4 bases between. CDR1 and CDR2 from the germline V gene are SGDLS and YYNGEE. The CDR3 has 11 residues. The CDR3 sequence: CASSFTYEQYV. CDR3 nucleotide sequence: TGTGCCAGCAGCTTCACCTACGAGCAGTACGTC.

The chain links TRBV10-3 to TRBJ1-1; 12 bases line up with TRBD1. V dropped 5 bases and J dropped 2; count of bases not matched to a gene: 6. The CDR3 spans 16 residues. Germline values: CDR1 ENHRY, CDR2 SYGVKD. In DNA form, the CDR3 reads TGTGCCATCAGTCCCGGGACAGGGGGCCAAAACACTGAAGCTTTCTTT. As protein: CAISPGTGGQNTEAFF.

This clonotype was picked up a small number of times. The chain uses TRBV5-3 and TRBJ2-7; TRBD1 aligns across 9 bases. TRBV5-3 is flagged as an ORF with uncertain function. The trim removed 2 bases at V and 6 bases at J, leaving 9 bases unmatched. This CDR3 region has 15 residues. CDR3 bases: TGTGCCAGAAGCTTAGCCGGGACAGGGTGTTCCGAGCAGTACTTC. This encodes CARSLAGTGCSEQYF.

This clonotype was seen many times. CDR3 protein: CASGPGQNSYNEQFF. The CDR3 DNA reads TGTGCCAGCGGCCCGGGACAGAACTCCTACAATGAGCAGTTCTTC. V and J are TRBV7-8 and TRBJ2-1, with 7 bases identical to TRBD1. V lost 8 bases and J lost 0; bases outside the gene matches: 7. The CDR3 is 15 amino acids. CDR1 and CDR2 (germline): SGHVS, FQNEAQ.

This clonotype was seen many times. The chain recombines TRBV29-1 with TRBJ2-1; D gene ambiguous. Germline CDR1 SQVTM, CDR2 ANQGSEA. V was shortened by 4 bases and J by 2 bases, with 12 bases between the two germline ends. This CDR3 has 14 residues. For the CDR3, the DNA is TGCAGCGTTGTTCTGGGGAATACCTACAATGAGCAGTTCTTC. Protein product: CSVVLGNTYNEQFF.

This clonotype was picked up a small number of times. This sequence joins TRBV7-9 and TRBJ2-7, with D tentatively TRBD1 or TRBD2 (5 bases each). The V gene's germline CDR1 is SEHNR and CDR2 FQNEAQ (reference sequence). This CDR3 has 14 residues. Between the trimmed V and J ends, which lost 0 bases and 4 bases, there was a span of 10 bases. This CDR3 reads CASSLAGTFYEQYV. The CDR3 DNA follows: TGTGCCAGCAGCTTAGCAGGGACCTTTTACGAGCAGTACGTC.

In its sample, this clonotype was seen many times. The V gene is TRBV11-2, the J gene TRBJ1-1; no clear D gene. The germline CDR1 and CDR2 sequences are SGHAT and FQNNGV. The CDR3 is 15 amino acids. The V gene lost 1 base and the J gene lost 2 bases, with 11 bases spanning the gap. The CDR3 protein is CASSLAPVDNTEAFF. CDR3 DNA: TGTGCCAGCAGCTTAGCTCCGGTCGATAACACTGAAGCTTTCTTT.